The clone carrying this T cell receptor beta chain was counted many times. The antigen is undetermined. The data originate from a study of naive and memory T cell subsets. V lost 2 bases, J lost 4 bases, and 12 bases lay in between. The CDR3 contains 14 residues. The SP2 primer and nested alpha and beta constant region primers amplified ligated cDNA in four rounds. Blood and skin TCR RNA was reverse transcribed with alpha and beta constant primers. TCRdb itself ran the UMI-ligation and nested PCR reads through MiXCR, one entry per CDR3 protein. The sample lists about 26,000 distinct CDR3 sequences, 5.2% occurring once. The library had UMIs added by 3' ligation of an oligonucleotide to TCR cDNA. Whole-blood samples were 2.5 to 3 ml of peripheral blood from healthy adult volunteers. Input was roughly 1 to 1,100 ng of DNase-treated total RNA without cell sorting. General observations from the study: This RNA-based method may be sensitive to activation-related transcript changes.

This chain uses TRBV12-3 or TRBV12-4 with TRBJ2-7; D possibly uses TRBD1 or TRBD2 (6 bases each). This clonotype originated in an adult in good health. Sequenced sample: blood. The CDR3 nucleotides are TGTGCCAGCAGTTTATCGGGGGCGGGTTACGAGCAGTACTTC. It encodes CASSLSGAGYEQYF.